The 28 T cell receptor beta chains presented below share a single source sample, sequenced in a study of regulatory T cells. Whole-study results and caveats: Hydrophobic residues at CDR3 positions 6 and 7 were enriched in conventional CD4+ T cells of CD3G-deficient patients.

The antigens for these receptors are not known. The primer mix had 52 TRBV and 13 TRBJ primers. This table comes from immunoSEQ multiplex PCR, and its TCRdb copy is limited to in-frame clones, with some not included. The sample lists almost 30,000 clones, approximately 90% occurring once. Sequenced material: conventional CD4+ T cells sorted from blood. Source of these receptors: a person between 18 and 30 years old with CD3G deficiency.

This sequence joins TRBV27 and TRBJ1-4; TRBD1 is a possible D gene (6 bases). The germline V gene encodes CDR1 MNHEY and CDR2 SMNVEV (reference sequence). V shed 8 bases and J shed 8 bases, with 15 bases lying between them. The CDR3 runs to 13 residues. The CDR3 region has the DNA TGTGCCAGCGGCCCCAAGCAGGGGGAAAAACTGTTTTTT. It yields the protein CASGPKQGEKLFF.

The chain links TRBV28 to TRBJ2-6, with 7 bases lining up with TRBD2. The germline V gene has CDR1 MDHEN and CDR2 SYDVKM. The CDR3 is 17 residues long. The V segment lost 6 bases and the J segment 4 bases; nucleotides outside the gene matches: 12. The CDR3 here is CASSGTTVLGGANVLTF. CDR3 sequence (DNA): TGTGCCAGCAGCGGGACTACTGTTCTAGGAGGGGCCAACGTCCTGACTTTC. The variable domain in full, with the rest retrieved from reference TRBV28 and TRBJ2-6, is DVKVTQSSRYLVKRTGEKVFLECVQDMDHENMFWYRQDPGLGLRLIYFSYDVKMKEKGDIPEGYSVSREKKERFSLILESASTNQTSMYLCASSGTTVLGGANVLTFGAGSRLTVL.

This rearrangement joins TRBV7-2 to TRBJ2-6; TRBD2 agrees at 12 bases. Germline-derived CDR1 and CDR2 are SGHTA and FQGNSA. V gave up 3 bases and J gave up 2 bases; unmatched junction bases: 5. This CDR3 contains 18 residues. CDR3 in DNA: TGTGCCAGCAGCTTTACTAGCGGGGGGCGGGCTGGGGCCAACGTCCTGACTTTC. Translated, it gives CASSFTSGGRAGANVLTF.

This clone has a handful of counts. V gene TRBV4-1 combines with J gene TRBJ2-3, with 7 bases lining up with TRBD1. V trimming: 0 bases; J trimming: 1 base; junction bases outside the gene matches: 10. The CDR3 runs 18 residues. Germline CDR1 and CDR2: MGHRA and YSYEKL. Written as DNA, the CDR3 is TGCGCCAGCAGCCAAGAACGAACAGGGGCGATTGGCACAGATACGCAGTATTTT. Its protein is CASSQERTGAIGTDTQYF.

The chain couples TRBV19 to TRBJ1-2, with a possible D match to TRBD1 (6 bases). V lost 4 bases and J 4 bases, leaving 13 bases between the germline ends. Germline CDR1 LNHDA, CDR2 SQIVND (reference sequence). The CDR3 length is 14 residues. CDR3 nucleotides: TGTGCCAGTAGTACCGCAGGGGCCCTCTATGGCTACACCTTC. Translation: CASSTAGALYGYTF.

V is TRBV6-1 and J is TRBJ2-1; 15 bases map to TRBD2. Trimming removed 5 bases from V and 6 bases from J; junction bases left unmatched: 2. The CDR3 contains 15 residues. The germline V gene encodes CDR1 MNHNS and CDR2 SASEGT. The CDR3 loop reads CASSTGLAGGNEQFF. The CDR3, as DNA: TGTGCCAGCAGTACGGGACTAGCGGGAGGCAATGAGCAGTTCTTC.

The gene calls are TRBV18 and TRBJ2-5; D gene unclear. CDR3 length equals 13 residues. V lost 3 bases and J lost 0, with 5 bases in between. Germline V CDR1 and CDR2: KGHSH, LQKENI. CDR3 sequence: CASSPGNQETQYF. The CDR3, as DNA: TGTGCCAGCTCACCGGGCAACCAAGAGACCCAGTACTTC. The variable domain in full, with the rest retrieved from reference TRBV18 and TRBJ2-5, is NAGVMQNPRHLVRRRGQEARLRCSPMKGHSHVYWYRQLPEEGLKFMVYLQKENIIDESGMPKERFSAEFPKEGPSILRIQQVVRGDSAAYFCASSPGNQETQYFGPGTRLLVL.

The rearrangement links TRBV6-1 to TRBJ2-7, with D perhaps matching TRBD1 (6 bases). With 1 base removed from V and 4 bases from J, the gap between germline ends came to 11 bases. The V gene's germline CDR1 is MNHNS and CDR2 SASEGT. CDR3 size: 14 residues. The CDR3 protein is CASSEGNRAYEQYF. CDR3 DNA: TGTGCCAGCAGTGAAGGAAACAGGGCTTACGAGCAGTACTTC.

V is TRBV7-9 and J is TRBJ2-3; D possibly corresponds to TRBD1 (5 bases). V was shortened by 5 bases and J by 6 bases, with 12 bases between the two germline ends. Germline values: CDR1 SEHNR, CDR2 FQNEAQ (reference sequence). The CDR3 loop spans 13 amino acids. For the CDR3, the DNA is TGTGCCAGCAGCGTCCAGGGAACCGATACGCAGTATTTT. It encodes CASSVQGTDTQYF.

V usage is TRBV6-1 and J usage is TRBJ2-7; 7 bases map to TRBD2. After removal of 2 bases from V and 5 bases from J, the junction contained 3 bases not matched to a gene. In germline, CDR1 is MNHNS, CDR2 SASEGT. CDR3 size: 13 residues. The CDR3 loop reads CASSEHAGDEQYF. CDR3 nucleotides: TGTGCCAGCAGTGAACATGCGGGAGACGAGCAGTACTTC.

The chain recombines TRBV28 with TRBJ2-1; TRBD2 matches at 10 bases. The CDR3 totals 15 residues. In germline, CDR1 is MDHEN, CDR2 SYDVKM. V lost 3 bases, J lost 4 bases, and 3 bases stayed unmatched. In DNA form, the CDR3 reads TGTGCCAGCAGTTTGGGGACTAGCGTGTACAATGAGCAGTTCTTC. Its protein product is CASSLGTSVYNEQFF.

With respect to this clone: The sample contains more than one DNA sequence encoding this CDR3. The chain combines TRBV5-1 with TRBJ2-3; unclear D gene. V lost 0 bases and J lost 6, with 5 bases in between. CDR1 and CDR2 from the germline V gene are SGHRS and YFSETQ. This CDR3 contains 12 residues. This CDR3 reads CASSLAGDTQYF. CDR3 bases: TGCGCCAGCAGCTTGGCCGGGGATACGCAGTATTTT.

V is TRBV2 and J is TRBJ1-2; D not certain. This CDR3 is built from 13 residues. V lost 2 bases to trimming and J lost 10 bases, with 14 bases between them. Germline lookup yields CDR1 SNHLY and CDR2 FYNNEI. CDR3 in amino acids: CASSEKRSPAYTF. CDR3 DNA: TGTGCCAGCAGTGAAAAAAGGTCACCCGCCTACACCTTC.

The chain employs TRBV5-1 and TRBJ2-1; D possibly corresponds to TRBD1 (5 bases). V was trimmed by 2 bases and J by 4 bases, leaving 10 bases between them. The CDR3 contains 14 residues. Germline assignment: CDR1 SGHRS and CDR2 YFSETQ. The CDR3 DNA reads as TGCGCCAGCAGCTTTGGCCAGGGTTACAATGAGCAGTTCTTC. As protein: CASSFGQGYNEQFF.

The CDR3 DNA reads TGTGCCAGCCAGGGACAGGGGAACTCCTACGAGCAGTACTTC. It specifies CASQGQGNSYEQYF. The V gene is TRBV6-6, the J gene TRBJ2-7; the match to TRBD1 covers 10 bases. The CDR3 length is 14 residues. Germline V gives CDR1 MNHNY, CDR2 SVGAGI (reference sequence). The V and J ends lost 8 bases and 0 bases, in that order; junction bases with no gene match: 4.

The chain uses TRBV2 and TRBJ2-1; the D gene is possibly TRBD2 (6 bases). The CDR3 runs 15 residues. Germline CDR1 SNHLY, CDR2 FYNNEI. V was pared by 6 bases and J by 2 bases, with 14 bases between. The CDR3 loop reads CASSETGTPYNEQFF. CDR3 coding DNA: TGTGCCAGCAGCGAAACCGGGACTCCCTACAATGAGCAGTTCTTC.

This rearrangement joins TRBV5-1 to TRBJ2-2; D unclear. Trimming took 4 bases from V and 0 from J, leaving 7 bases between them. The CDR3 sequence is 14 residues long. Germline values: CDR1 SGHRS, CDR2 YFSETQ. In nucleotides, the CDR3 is TGCGCCAGCAGCCCCCGTCCGAACACCGGGGAGCTGTTTTTT. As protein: CASSPRPNTGELFF.

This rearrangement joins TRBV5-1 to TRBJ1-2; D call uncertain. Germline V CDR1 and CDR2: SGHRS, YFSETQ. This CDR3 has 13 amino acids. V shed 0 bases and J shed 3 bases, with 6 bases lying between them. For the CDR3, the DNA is TGCGCCAGCAGCTTGGCCGGATACTATGGCTACACCTTC. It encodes CASSLAGYYGYTF.

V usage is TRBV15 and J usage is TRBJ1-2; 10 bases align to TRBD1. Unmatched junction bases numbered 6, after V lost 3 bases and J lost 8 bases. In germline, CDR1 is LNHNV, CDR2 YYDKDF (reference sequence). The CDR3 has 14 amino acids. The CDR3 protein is CATSRDRGRGGYTF. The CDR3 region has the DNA TGTGCCACCAGCAGGGACAGGGGGAGGGGCGGCTACACCTTC.

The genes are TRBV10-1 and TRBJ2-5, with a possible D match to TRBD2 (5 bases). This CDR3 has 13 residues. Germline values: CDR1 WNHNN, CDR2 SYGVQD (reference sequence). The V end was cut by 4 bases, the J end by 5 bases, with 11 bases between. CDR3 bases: TGCGCCAGCAGTGTGACCGGGGTGGAGACCCAGTACTTC. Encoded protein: CASSVTGVETQYF.

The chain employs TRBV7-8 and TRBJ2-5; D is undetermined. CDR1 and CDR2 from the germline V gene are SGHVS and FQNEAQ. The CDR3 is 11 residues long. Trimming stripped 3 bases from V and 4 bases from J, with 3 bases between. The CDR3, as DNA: TGTGCCAGCAGCTTTGGAGAGACCCAGTACTTC. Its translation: CASSFGETQYF.

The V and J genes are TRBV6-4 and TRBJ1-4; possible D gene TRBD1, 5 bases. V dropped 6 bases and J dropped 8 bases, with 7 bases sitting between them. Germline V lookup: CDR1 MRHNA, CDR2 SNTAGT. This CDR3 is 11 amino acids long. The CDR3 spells CASRRQEKLFF. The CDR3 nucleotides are TGTGCCAGCAGAAGACAGGAAAAACTGTTTTTT.

The CDR3 DNA is TGTGCCAGCTCACCTGGGGGAGGGCCTTACAATGAGCAGTTCTTC. It is translated as CASSPGGGPYNEQFF. This rearrangement joins TRBV18 to TRBJ2-1; 7 nucleotides line up with TRBD2. Germline V lookup: CDR1 KGHSH, CDR2 LQKENI. J gave up 4 bases and V 3 bases, and 6 bases lay outside the gene matches. This CDR3 spans 15 amino acids.

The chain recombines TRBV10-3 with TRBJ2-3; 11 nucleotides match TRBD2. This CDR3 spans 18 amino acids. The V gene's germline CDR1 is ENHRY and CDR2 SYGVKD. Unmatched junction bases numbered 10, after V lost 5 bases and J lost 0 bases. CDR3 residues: CAISKLAGGGVSTDTQYF. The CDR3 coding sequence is TGTGCCATCAGTAAGCTAGCGGGGGGAGGCGTCAGCACAGATACGCAGTATTTT.

CDR3 in amino acids: CASSRTSGSLRSYEQYF. CDR3 bases: TGTGCCAGCAGCAGGACTAGCGGGAGTCTAAGATCCTACGAGCAGTACTTC. The V and J genes are TRBV28 and TRBJ2-7; 13 nucleotides align to TRBD2. This CDR3 is built from 17 residues. V dropped 6 bases and J dropped 1; count of bases not matched to a gene: 9. Per germline, CDR1 MDHEN and CDR2 SYDVKM.

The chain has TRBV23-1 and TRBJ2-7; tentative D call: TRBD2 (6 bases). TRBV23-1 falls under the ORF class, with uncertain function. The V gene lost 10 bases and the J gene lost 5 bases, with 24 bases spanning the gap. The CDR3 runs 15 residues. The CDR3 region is CATGVGSSLGDEQYV. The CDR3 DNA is TGCGCCACGGGGGTGGGGTCCTCTCTAGGGGACGAGCAGTACGTC.

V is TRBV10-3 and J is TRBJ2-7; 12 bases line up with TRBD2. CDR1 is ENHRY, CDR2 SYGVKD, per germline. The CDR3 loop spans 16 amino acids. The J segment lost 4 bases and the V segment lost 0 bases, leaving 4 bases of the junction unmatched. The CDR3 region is CAISESGLAGKYEQYF. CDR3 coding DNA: TGTGCCATCAGTGAGTCGGGACTAGCGGGTAAATACGAGCAGTACTTC.

The CDR3, as DNA: TGTGCCAGCAGTTTAATGCGCGGGGAGCTGTTTTTT. Translating it yields CASSLMRGELFF. The rearrangement links TRBV28 to TRBJ2-2; D is undetermined. Trimming cost V 2 bases and J 7 bases, with 5 bases left between them. Germline-derived CDR1 and CDR2 are MDHEN and SYDVKM. The CDR3 consists of 12 residues.